This T cell receptor beta chain was observed in a study of blood T cell repertoires in COVID-19. Study at large: Acute-phase and convalescent COVID-19 samples originated in the United States, Italy and Spain. The cDNA or gDNA used as material had been derived from T cells, B-cell-depleted T cells, or PBMCs.

The germline CDR1 and CDR2 sequences are SQVTM and ANQGSEA. Trimming pared 4 bases from V and 3 bases from J, leaving 10 bases between. The CDR3 has 13 residues. Original processing methods: Estimates of nucleated cell counts were drawn from the amplification of reference gene primers. Generated by immunoSEQ multiplex PCR, the TCRdb table keeps only in-frame clones and is missing some. The DNA gave D and trimming, while V, J and clone size come from that table. The profile shows about 130,000 clones, 70% to 90% of them singletons. This TCR derives from a woman between 50 and 59 years old with acute or convalescent COVID-19. The chain combines TRBV29-1 with TRBJ2-1, with no clear D. Sequenced input: peripheral blood. CDR3 in amino acids: CSVVRVIYNEQFF. The CDR3, as DNA: TGCAGCGTTGTCCGCGTAATCTACAATGAGCAGTTCTTC.